This paragraph covers one T cell receptor beta chain sequence. The data belong to a study of blood T cell repertoires in COVID-19. TCRdb's copy holds only in-frame clones and misses some; the assay was immunoSEQ multiplex PCR. The sample yields fewer than 100,000 clones, around nine tenths seen once. The CDR3 covers 13 residues. Germline CDR1 is MNHEY and CDR2 is SVGAGI. V shed 11 bases and J shed 3 bases, with 14 bases lying between them. This clonotype was sampled from a man between 45 and 60 years old with acute or convalescent COVID-19. V is TRBV6-5 and J is TRBJ1-5, with TRBD1 as a possible D gene (5 bases). Material for sequencing was peripheral blood. The CDR3 protein is CASARVLNQPQHF. The CDR3 DNA reads as TGTGCCTCGGCCAGGGTCCTCAATCAGCCCCAGCATTTT.